The TCR beta chain described here comes from a study of STAT5B mutations in CD4+ large granular lymphocyte leukemia. Findings and limits, study-wide: Data were not HLA-matched across samples.

About this clone: Its antigen is undetermined.

This CDR3 has 16 amino acids. The germline gives CDR1 KGHSY, CDR2 FQNENV. Trimming removed 0 bases from V and 0 bases from J, with 8 bases in between. The repertoire was sequenced with immunoSEQ multiplex PCR; TCRdb's copy has only in-frame clones and lacks some. The sample yields about 21,000 clones, around three quarters seen once. The rearrangement links TRBV16 to TRBJ1-4; TRBD1 is a possible D gene (5 bases). The clonotype originates from a human donor in good health. Sequencing input: CD4+ T cells from blood buffy coats. CDR3 DNA: TGTGCCAGCAGCCAATCGACAGTACCAACTAATGAAAAACTGTTTTTT. Translating it yields CASSQSTVPTNEKLFF. Looking up the rest from reference TRBV16 and TRBJ1-4 gives the full variable domain: GEEVAQTPKHLVRGEGQKAKLYCAPIKGHSYVFWYQQVLKNEFKFLISFQNENVFDETGMPKERFSAKCLPNSPCSLEIQATKLEDSAVYFCASSQSTVPTNEKLFFGSGTQLSVL.